The clone carrying this T cell receptor beta chain was observed a few times. Investigators took around 10 milliliters of peripheral blood from every donor. Each sample provided at least 5.5 micrograms of extracted total RNA. With 4 bases clipped from V and 10 bases from J, the junction kept 11 bases outside the gene matches. The CDR3 length is 16 residues. The germline gives CDR1 SEHNR, CDR2 FQNEAQ (reference sequence). This sample is part of a study of blood T cells in healthy people across ages. Primed by a sample-barcoded 5' primer and a J-beta primer mix, a second PCR proceeded for about 6 to 11 cycles. TCRdb redid the calling of the 5' RACE reads with MiXCR, one entry per CDR3 protein. The table shows 450,000 to 650,000 distinct CDR3 sequences, with around 24% occurring only once. The same sample was also studied in work on T cells of mothers and their children. As reported in that work: Thymic selection molds TCR recombination products alike in related and unrelated pairs.

This clonotype was obtained from a boy between 10 and 17 years old in good health. The sample taken for sequencing was blood. The chain employs TRBV7-9 and TRBJ2-1; 12 bases are a match to TRBD2. Written as DNA, the CDR3 is TGTGCCAGCAGCTCCAGCCTAGCGGGGGGGCGAGGGGAGCAGTTCTTC. Translation gives CASSSSLAGGRGEQFF.